This T cell receptor (beta chain) comes out of a study of tissue T cells after allogeneic stem cell transplantation (dated by TCRdb to between 2021 and 2024). About the full investigation: When multiple samples of a tissue were available, H&E sections were reviewed by a pathologist, and samples with histologically apparent lymphocytes were prioritized for sequencing. Using research autopsies of patients with and without GVHD, plus mouse models of GVHD, the study profiled TCR beta repertoires across many tissues. On the human side, the study was prospective and observational, with no blinding or randomization.

The meaning of the sample's time point label: human tissue collected at research (rapid) autopsy. For comparison, three non-HCT patients with other cancers were selected retrospectively, each having at least five GI tract samples and no known GI disease at death. Autopsy tissues included GI sites from esophagus to rectum, liver, skin and lymphoid organs including spleen, after a median post-mortem interval of around 9.8 hours. Each autopsy specimen was cut in two, with one portion flash-frozen in liquid nitrogen and the remainder formalin-fixed, and the outer muscle layers of GI specimens were removed. Genomic DNA was extracted from frozen tissues using the Mag-Bind Blood & Tissue DNA HDQ 96 Kit on a Chemagic 360 or the DNeasy Blood & Tissue Kit. Extracted DNA was further purified with the Genomic DNA Clean & Concentrator-25 kit because of concern about red blood cell contamination. Summary of the overall study and its limitations: The patient cohort was small and varied clinically, and sampling depth was recognized as a limitation. No blood samples were available for the non-GVHD comparator patients. Only a few T cell clones appeared in more than one patient, yet motif-based clustering showed tissue-specific repertoire signatures that were shared between patients. Within patients, how anatomically similar tissues were was a major factor shaping TCR repertoire composition, regardless of disease or transplant status. The study did not establish which tissue TCRs were alloreactive or antigen-specific, and some clones may have been host cells that persisted. In both patients and mice, T cells from blood and spleen picked up only a limited part of the TCR repertoire that was detected in tissues.

As concerns this clone: Its antigen specificity is not known. Per-nucleotide qualities are absent, and no much larger clonotype sits a single base away.

Trimming costs V 10 bases and J 4 bases, and their ends lie 22 bases apart. The CDR3 numbers 15 residues from cysteine through phenylalanine. The sequence is cut down to CDR3 DNA, 45 bases in frame from base 1. CDR1 and CDR2 were assigned from the germline V gene as MGHRA and YSYEKL. Preparation of the library involved the immunoSEQ multiplex PCR assay. TCRbeta CDR3 sequencing was done by Adaptive Biotechnologies at survey depth, reporting CDR3 sequences, V/J genes, productive frequency and template counts. TCR beta CDR3 regions were amplified from genomic DNA instead of RNA. From the authors' description of their analysis: Jensen-Shannon divergence served to quantify pairwise repertoire overlap between tissues, with 0 meaning identical and 1 meaning complete divergence. Tissues were grouped by single-linkage agglomerative hierarchical clustering of pairwise JSD values, and the clustering results were shown as dendrograms. GLIPH2 was run on all patient samples with simulation_depth 1000, kmer_min_depth 3, cdr3_length_cutoff 8, keeping groups with more than two unique CDR3s. A standardized tissue-overlap score extrapolated Jaccard GLIPH-group overlap across patients to a standard repertoire size of 1000 clones. Associations of diversity with clinical or experimental variables used linear mixed-effect models with tissue fixed effects and individual random effects. As stored in TCRdb, this immuneACCESS dataset retains in-frame rearrangements with V and J assigned. A fraction of the clones does not appear; measured against another copy, unresolved V genes explain less than half of the discrepancy, and the remainder lacks a known reason. Clone size and V and J calls were adopted from that table, with D and trimming inferred from the DNA. The sample table lists more than 9,500 clones, 60% of them with a count of one. 9.6% of the sample belongs to the ten largest clones.

The sequence came from a woman aged 18-55 years with breast cancer. This specimen was tissue from the jejunum, taken at autopsy. The chain was built from TRBV4-1 and TRBJ1-2; confidence is insufficient to name the D gene. The CDR3 reads as follows: CATKSVIAGFYGYTF. The DNA sequence follows: TGCGCCACCAAATCAGTGATTGCAGGCTTCTATGGCTACACCTTC.